A single sample is the source of the 11 T cell receptor beta chains below, sequenced in a study of blood T cells in healthy people across ages. Then a second PCR, running roughly 7 to 11 cycles, was carried out with a sample-barcoded 5' primer and a J-beta primer mix. TCRdb re-analysed the 5' RACE reads in MiXCR, keeping a single row per CDR3 protein. The data contain roughly 800,000 distinct CDR3 sequences, roughly 24% of them singletons. The same sample was also used in a study of T cells of mothers and their children.

The specimen sequenced was blood. These receptors were taken from a boy aged 5-17 years in good health.

The rearrangement joins TRBV6-6 to TRBJ1-1; no clear D. Trimming took 0 bases from V and 3 from J, leaving 14 bases between them. Per the germline V gene, CDR1 is MNHNY and CDR2 is SVGAGI (reference sequence). The CDR3 loop spans 16 amino acids. The CDR3 sequence: CASSYSAVVMDTEAFF. The CDR3 DNA reads as TGTGCCAGCAGTTACTCGGCAGTTGTTATGGACACTGAAGCTTTCTTT.

This clonotype was counted only a few times. The chain employs TRBV27 and TRBJ2-5; 10 nucleotides agree with TRBD1. The J call is doubtful: the DNA matches TRBJ2-1 better. Germline loops: CDR1 MNHEY, CDR2 SMNVEV (reference sequence). The CDR3 length is 15 residues. The CDR3 region is CASSHPGQGYSEQFF. CDR3 nucleotide sequence: TGTGCCAGCAGTCACCCGGGACAGGGGTATTCTGAGCAGTTCTTC.

V and J are TRBV7-7 and TRBJ2-5, with D uncertain. Per germline, CDR1 SSHAT and CDR2 FNYEAQ (reference sequence). Between the trimmed V and J ends, which lost 5 bases and 1 base, there was a span of 11 bases. CDR3 length equals 14 residues. The CDR3 nucleotides are TGTGCCAGCAGCGATGGACCAACCCAAGAGACCCAGTACTTC. This translates into CASSDGPTQETQYF.

This clonotype was seen a few times. The V gene is TRBV6-1, the J gene TRBJ2-1; D possibly corresponds to TRBD2 (6 bases). The CDR3 extends over 14 amino acids. The V gene's germline CDR1 is MNHNS and CDR2 SASEGT. V dropped 10 bases and J dropped 2 bases, with 15 bases sitting between them. CDR3 sequence reads: CATATSPTYNEQFF. CDR3 sequence (DNA): TGTGCCACCGCAACTAGCCCCACCTACAATGAGCAGTTCTTC.

There are a few counts of this clonotype. The rearrangement joins TRBV24-1 to TRBJ2-1; D might be TRBD1 (6 bases). The CDR3 covers 17 residues. CDR1 and CDR2 (germline): KGHDR, SFDVKD. V lost 7 bases, J lost 0 bases, and 18 bases lay in between. The DNA for the CDR3 is TGTGCCACCAGCAGTGGGTTTCAGGGGCGCTCCTACAATGAGCAGTTCTTC. The encoded protein is CATSSGFQGRSYNEQFF.

This chain connects TRBV24-1 to TRBJ2-3, with 10 positions matching TRBD2. V shed 4 bases, J shed 2 bases, and the junction held 11 bases outside the gene matches. CDR3 length equals 18 residues. Germline values: CDR1 KGHDR, CDR2 SFDVKD. CDR3: CATSDPTASGRYTDTQYF. CDR3 coding DNA: TGTGCCACCAGTGACCCCACAGCTAGCGGGAGATACACAGATACGCAGTATTTT.

This sequence joins TRBV2 and TRBJ2-5, with 8 bases that match TRBD1. V lost 2 bases and J lost 2; bases outside the gene matches: 4. CDR1 and CDR2 (germline): SNHLY, FYNNEI. This CDR3 comprises 15 residues. CDR3 region: CASSEQGALQETQYF. The CDR3, as DNA: TGTGCCAGCAGTGAACAGGGGGCTCTGCAAGAGACCCAGTACTTC.

The rearrangement links TRBV7-2 to TRBJ2-3; 7 bases fit TRBD1. Trimming cost V 6 bases and J 1 base; bases outside gene matches: 7. Germline CDR1 and CDR2: SGHTA and FQGNSA. The CDR3 has 15 amino acids. The CDR3, as DNA: TGTGCCAGCAGTTTGACAGGGTTGGGCACAGATACGCAGTATTTT. Protein product: CASSLTGLGTDTQYF. The complete variable domain, with remaining parts taken from reference TRBV7-2 and TRBJ2-3, reads GAGVSQSPSNKVTEKGKDVELRCDPISGHTALYWYRQSLGQGLEFLIYFQGNSAPDKSGLPSDRFSAERTGGSVSTLTIQRTQQEDSAVYLCASSLTGLGTDTQYFGPGTRLTVL.

About this clonotype itself: A read error may account for a junction end that differs from germline. V gene TRBV5-1 combines with J gene TRBJ1-1, with 8 bases fitting TRBD1. The germline gives CDR1 SGHRS, CDR2 YFSETQ. This CDR3 contains 16 residues. The CDR3 spells CASSPGPGGFGTEAFF. CDR3 nucleotide sequence: TGCGCCAGCAGCCCGGGTCCAGGGGGCTTCGGCACTGAAGCCTTCTTT.

The chain is built from TRBV6-1 and TRBJ1-1, with 7 bases identical to TRBD1. CDR1 and CDR2 (germline): MNHNS, SASEGT. The CDR3 runs to 14 residues. Trimming took 7 bases from V and 5 from J; bases not matched to a gene: 10. The CDR3 DNA reads TGTGCCAGCACTCAGACAGGGCCGGGAACTGAAGCTTTCTTT. Its translation is CASTQTGPGTEAFF.

The genes are TRBV27 and TRBJ1-1; no reliable D call. Germline V lookup: CDR1 MNHEY, CDR2 SMNVEV (reference sequence). This CDR3 has 15 residues. V dropped 2 bases and J dropped 0 bases, with 10 bases sitting between them. CDR3 sequence reads: CASSLIGELNTEAFF. CDR3 coding DNA: TGTGCCAGCAGTTTAATCGGGGAGCTGAACACTGAAGCTTTCTTT.